The clone carrying this T cell receptor (beta chain) was counted between two and nine times. This sample is part of a study of T cells in tuberculosis. Study-level background: The T cells targeted glucose monomycolate, a mycobacterial lipid, via CD1B.

TCR-alpha and TCR-beta chains were sequenced unpaired. TCRdb's copy holds only in-frame clones and misses some; the assay was immunoSEQ multiplex PCR. Altogether 50,000 to 65,000 clones are present, over 75% being singletons, with the ten largest covering 20% to 25%. Thawed, overnight-rested PBMC were stained with GMM-loaded CD1B tetramer, viability dye and anti-CD3, then sorted. CD1B tetramers were loaded with Rhodococcus equi-derived C32 glucose monomycolate. Tetramer-negative cells, roughly 97,000 per donor, were also sorted. After removal of 8 bases from V and 5 bases from J, the junction contained 13 bases not matched to a gene. The CDR3 is 15 residues long. Germline CDR1 and CDR2: MDHEN and SYDVKM.

This TCR derives from an adult woman with latent tuberculosis. The V gene is TRBV28, the J gene TRBJ2-7, with 9 nucleotides matching TRBD2. The sequenced material came from CD1b-GMM tetramer-negative cells sorted from PBMCs. The CDR3 DNA reads as TGTGCCAGCGCTACTAGTAGCGGGAGTTCCCACGAGCAGTACTTC. It encodes CASATSSGSSHEQYF.